The next 12 T cell receptor beta chains were all read from a single sample in a study of T cell repertoires in cytomegalovirus infection (dated by TCRdb to between 2018 and 2021). These reads were obtained on an Illumina HiSeq 1500. TCRdb applied fastp at Q25 and MiXCR to the public reads, then kept only in-frame beta chains. A single entry per CDR3 protein holds the most common genes and DNA from its merged rows. Within this sample are about 260,000 distinct CDR3 sequences, with 9.1% of them counted one time only. The top ten constitute more than 13% of the sample. Sequenced input: PBMCs. All receptors come from a human donor in good health (CMV status not recorded). Some clones in this sample may be carry-over from other donors' samples.

V is TRBV12-3 or TRBV12-4 and J is TRBJ2-1, with TRBD2 matching over 7 bases. With 2 bases clipped from V and 8 bases from J, the junction kept 6 bases outside the gene matches. This CDR3 is built from 14 residues. CDR3 DNA sequence: TGTGCCAGCAGTTTATACGGACTAGAGGATGAGCAGTTCTTC. Protein sequence: CASSLYGLEDEQFF.

This clonotype was counted only a few times. J is TRBJ1-2 and V is TRBV4-1; possible D gene TRBD1, 6 bases. The CDR3 length is 15 residues. Trimming removed 0 bases from V and 5 bases from J, with 13 bases in between. Per germline, CDR1 MGHRA and CDR2 YSYEKL. This chain's CDR3 is CASSQELRGGYGYTF. The CDR3 nucleotides read TGCGCCAGCAGCCAAGAACTTAGGGGGGGGTATGGCTACACCTTC.

This clonotype was recorded many times. The chain uses TRBV7-2 and TRBJ2-3; 7 bases are a match to TRBD2. Germline V gene lookup returns CDR1 SGHTA and CDR2 FQGNSA. This CDR3 region has 18 residues. V shed 2 bases and J 1 base; nucleotides not matched to a gene: 12. The DNA of the CDR3 is TGTGCCAGCAGCTTACTGACGGTCTTTGCGGGGGGCACAGATACGCAGTATTTT. This translates into CASSLLTVFAGGTDTQYF.

This clonotype was seen ten or more times. V and J are TRBV7-2 and TRBJ2-3, with no clear D. CDR3 length equals 15 residues. The germline gives CDR1 SGHTA, CDR2 FQGNSA. Trimming shortened V by 5 bases and J by 2 bases, and 14 bases separated the two germline ends. CDR3 DNA: TGTGCCAGCAGCCCCAATCTCGGATCCACAGATACGCAGTATTTT. Translating gives CASSPNLGSTDTQYF.

This clonotype was recorded many times. J is TRBJ1-2 and V is TRBV7-9, with TRBD1 as a possible D gene (6 bases). The ends were cut back, 7 bases at V and 2 bases at J, with 11 bases in the middle. CDR1 SEHNR and CDR2 FQNEAQ come from the germline V gene (reference sequence). The CDR3 is 13 amino acids. The CDR3 bases are TGTGCCAGCACTACCCAGGGGAACTATGGCTACACCTTC. Protein product: CASTTQGNYGYTF.

In this sample, this clonotype turned up many times. V and J are TRBV20-1 and TRBJ2-7; TRBD2 might be the D (5 bases). The CDR3 contains 15 residues. From germline, CDR1 is DFQATT and CDR2 SNEGSKA (reference sequence). Trimming cost V 0 bases and J 4 bases, with 16 bases left between them. For the CDR3, the DNA is TGCAGTGCTAGAGATCTTATCGGGGTTATTTACGAGCAGTACTTC. It specifies CSARDLIGVIYEQYF.

This clonotype was observed many times. The chain employs TRBV7-2 and TRBJ1-1, with TRBD1 matching over 7 bases. Losses at the gene ends were 4 bases for V and 8 bases for J; bases not matched to a gene: 7. This CDR3 is built from 13 residues. The V gene's germline CDR1 is SGHTA and CDR2 FQGNSA. CDR3 region: CASSSGTAQEAFF. Written as DNA, the CDR3 is TGTGCCAGCAGCTCCGGGACAGCCCAAGAAGCTTTCTTT. Based on the CDR3 plus reference TRBV7-2 and TRBJ1-1, the full variable domain is GAGVSQSPSNKVTEKGKDVELRCDPISGHTALYWYRQSLGQGLEFLIYFQGNSAPDKSGLPSDRFSAERTGGSVSTLTIQRTQQEDSAVYLCASSSGTAQEAFFGQGTRLTVV.

The sample holds many counts of this clonotype. The CDR3 sequence is CASSSGQGAKNIQYF. The DNA of the CDR3 is TGTGCCAGCAGCTCAGGACAGGGGGCCAAAAACATTCAGTACTTC. The V and J genes are TRBV7-2 and TRBJ2-4; 9 bases fit TRBD1. V trimming: 4 bases; J trimming: 1 base; junction bases outside the gene matches: 2. CDR3 size: 15 residues. From germline, CDR1 is SGHTA and CDR2 FQGNSA.

This clonotype was counted ten times or more. The chain has TRBV6-1 and TRBJ2-7; 12 positions agree with TRBD2. The junction had 11 bases not matched to a gene; V was cut back by 5 bases and J by 12 bases. The germline gives CDR1 MNHNS, CDR2 SASEGT. The CDR3 loop spans 14 amino acids. The CDR3 coding sequence is TGTGCCAGCAGTAAACTAGCGGGAGGCCAACAGGCGTACTTC. Its translation: CASSKLAGGQQAYF.

In this sample, this clonotype turned up a few times. The chain is built from TRBV5-1 and TRBJ2-7, with D perhaps matching TRBD1 or TRBD2 (6 bases each). The CDR3 totals 14 residues. The V and J ends lost 3 bases and 2 bases respectively, with 12 bases between them. CDR1 is SGHRS and CDR2 is YFSETQ in the germline V gene. The CDR3 nucleotides are TGCGCCAGCAGCTACGATGGGGGGCCCTACGAGCAGTACTTC. This gives the protein CASSYDGGPYEQYF.

Regarding this clonotype: Possible read error: a much larger clone is one base away. The genes are TRBV7-2 and TRBJ2-6, with 7 bases fitting TRBD1. The V segment lost 5 bases and the J segment 11 bases; nucleotides outside the gene matches: 6. Per germline, CDR1 SGHTA and CDR2 FQGNSA. The CDR3 loop spans 13 amino acids. DNA of the CDR3: TGTGCCAGCAGCCTACGACAGGGTGACGTCCTGACTTTC. This sequence encodes CASSLRQGDVLTF.

This clonotype showed up many times. CDR3 residues: CASSLAGQGTYGYTF. CDR3 in DNA: TGTGCCAGCAGCTTAGCGGGACAGGGAACCTATGGCTACACCTTC. This rearrangement joins TRBV7-2 to TRBJ1-2; TRBD1 matches 9 bases. V was clipped by 0 bases and J by 4 bases; unmatched bases: 3. The CDR3 runs 15 residues. The germline CDR1 and CDR2 sequences are SGHTA and FQGNSA.